This T cell receptor beta chain was documented in a study of response to subunit inactivated influenza vaccine. TCRdb passed the RT-PCR reads through MiXCR, listing each CDR3 protein once. The repertoire holds 650,000 to 800,000 distinct CDR3 sequences, with 15% to 20% as singletons. A word on this clonotype: Antigen specificity is unknown.

General study findings and limits: There was a suggestion from the authors that each seasonal influenza vaccination recruits few new T cells.

The ends were cut back, 3 bases at V and 5 bases at J, with 11 bases in the middle. CDR3 length: 13 residues. Per the germline V gene, CDR1 is SQVTM and CDR2 is ANQGSEA. V gene TRBV29-1 combines with J gene TRBJ2-1, with D perhaps matching TRBD2 (6 bases). The sample here was PBMCs from blood, taken more than 4 days after vaccination. The clonotype comes from a man in his fifties or sixties who received an inactivated influenza vaccine. In DNA, the CDR3 is TGCAGCGTTGACTGGCGGGGCAACAATGAGCAGTTCTTC. Protein product: CSVDWRGNNEQFF.